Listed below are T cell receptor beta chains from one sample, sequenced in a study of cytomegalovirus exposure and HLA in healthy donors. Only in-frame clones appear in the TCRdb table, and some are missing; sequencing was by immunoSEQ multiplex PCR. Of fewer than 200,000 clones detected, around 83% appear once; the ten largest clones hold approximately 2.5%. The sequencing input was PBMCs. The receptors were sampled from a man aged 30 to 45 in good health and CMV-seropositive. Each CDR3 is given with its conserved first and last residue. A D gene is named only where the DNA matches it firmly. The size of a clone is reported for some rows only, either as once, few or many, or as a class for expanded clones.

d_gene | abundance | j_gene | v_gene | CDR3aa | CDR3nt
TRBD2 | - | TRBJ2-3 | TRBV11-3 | CASSLFSGSTDTQYF | TGTGCCAGCAGCTTATTTAGCGGGAGCACAGATACGCAGTATTTT
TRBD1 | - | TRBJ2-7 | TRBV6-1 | CASSEGGTGLRTYEQYF | TGTGCCAGCAGTGAGGGCGGGACAGGGCTCAGAACTTACGAGCAGTACTTC
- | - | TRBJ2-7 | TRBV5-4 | CASSLGTDYEQYF | TGTGCCAGCAGCTTGGGGACAGACTACGAGCAGTACTTC
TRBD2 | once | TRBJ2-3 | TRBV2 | CASSEKSGSQDTQYF | TGTGCCAGCAGTGAAAAGAGCGGGAGTCAAGATACGCAGTATTTT
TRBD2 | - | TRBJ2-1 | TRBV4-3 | CASSQQRGSYNEQFF | TGCGCCAGCAGCCAACAGCGGGGCTCCTACAATGAGCAGTTCTTC
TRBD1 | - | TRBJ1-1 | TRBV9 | CASSVRGDTEAFF | TGTGCCAGCAGTGTCAGGGGGGACACTGAAGCTTTCTTT
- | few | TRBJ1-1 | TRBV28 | CASDNQDNTEAFF | TGTGCCAGCGACAACCAGGATAACACTGAAGCTTTCTTT
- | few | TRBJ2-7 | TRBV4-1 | CASSPRRESRNEQYF | TGCGCCAGCAGCCCTCGCAGGGAATCGAGGAACGAGCAGTACTTC
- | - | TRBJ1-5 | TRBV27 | CASSFGAGNQPQHF | TGTGCCAGCAGTTTTGGGGCAGGCAATCAGCCCCAGCATTTT
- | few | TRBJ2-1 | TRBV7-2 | CASSPQGMIYNEQFF | TGTGCCAGCTCCCCGCAGGGGATGATTTACAATGAGCAGTTCTTC
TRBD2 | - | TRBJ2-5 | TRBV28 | CASSLVLAGGETQYF | TGTGCCAGCAGTTTAGTCCTAGCGGGAGGAGAGACCCAGTACTTC
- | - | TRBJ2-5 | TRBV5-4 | CASSPPRGETQYF | TGTGCCAGCAGCCCCCCGCGGGGAGAGACCCAGTACTTC
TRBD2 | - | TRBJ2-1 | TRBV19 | CASRELLAGGHEQFF | TGTGCCAGTAGGGAACTACTAGCGGGAGGCCATGAGCAGTTCTTC
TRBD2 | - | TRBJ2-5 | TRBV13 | CASSNRLAGTRDTQYF | TGTGCCAGCAGCAACCGACTAGCGGGGACCAGGGACACCCAGTACTTC
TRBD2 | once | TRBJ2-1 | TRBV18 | CASSPGTSGRSSYNEQLF | TGTGCCAGCTCACCCGGGACTAGCGGGAGATCATCCTACAATGAGCAGCTCTTC
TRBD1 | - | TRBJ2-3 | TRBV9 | CASSPRTGAADTQYF | TGTGCCAGCAGCCCGCGGACAGGGGCCGCAGATACGCAGTATTTT